The clone carrying this T cell receptor (beta chain) has ten or more counts. The target antigen is unknown. The entry originates in a study of breast tumors, draining lymph nodes, adjacent tissues. General observations from the study: Tumor repertoires ranked between lymph nodes and nontumor tissue in diversity, with V and J gene preferences. Findings are consistent with lymph node origin and intratumoral expansion of most tumor T cells. Tumor T cell lymph node origin was a supported hypothesis, not proven. Compared with basal-like, luminal-like tumors shared significantly more repertoire with nontumor tissue.

TCRdb re-called the multiplex PCR reads with MiXCR, one entry per CDR3 protein. The data contain 100,000 or so distinct CDR3 sequences, 21% of them singletons. Samples came from axillary lymph nodes draining the breast cancer. This CDR3 has 13 amino acids. V gave up 0 bases and J gave up 8 bases, with 13 bases separating them. Germline V gene data show CDR1 as GTSNPN and CDR2 as SVGIG (reference sequence). This clonotype originated in a female donor with breast cancer. Some clones in this sample may be carry-over from other donors' samples. This chain joins TRBV30 and TRBJ1-2; tentatively, D is TRBD1 (6 bases). Sequences were obtained from axillary lymph node tissue. Here the CDR3 reads CAWSVDSQGGYTF. In nucleotides, the CDR3 is TGTGCCTGGAGTGTCGACAGCCAGGGGGGCTACACCTTC.